The clone carrying this T cell receptor (beta chain) was counted a few times. Its antigen is undetermined. The entry originates in a study of T-cell reconstitution after alpha-beta-depleted transplantation in children. With 6 bases clipped from V and 3 bases from J, the junction kept 8 bases outside the gene matches. The V gene's germline CDR1 is ENHRY and CDR2 SYGVKD. The CDR3 is 15 amino acids. Whole-study findings and limits: When one year had passed after transplant, most T-cell counts and diversity came from newly produced T cells.

Unique molecular identifiers were incorporated when the TCRbeta library was constructed. TCRdb reanalysed the PCR reads using MiXCR and keeps one entry per CDR3 protein. The top ten hold over 12% of the sample, which has around 500,000 distinct CDR3 sequences, about 23% seen once. The clonotype comes from a boy under two years old who had a stem cell transplant for acute myeloid leukemia, so the T cells may come from the graft donor. The sample in question was PBMCs, mostly from graft donor cells, obtained 360 days after TCRalphabeta/CD19-depleted stem cell transplant. The gene calls are TRBV10-3 and TRBJ2-3, with TRBD2 matching 8 bases. The CDR3 is CAIRASGGATDTQYF. CDR3 DNA sequence: TGTGCCATCAGGGCGAGCGGGGGAGCGACAGATACGCAGTATTTT.